This entry concerns a single TCR beta chain. TCRdb's table, derived via immunoSEQ multiplex PCR, lists solely in-frame clones and lacks some. Of approximately 130,000 clones listed, around 95% are singletons. The V end was cut by 4 bases, the J end by 3 bases, with 9 bases between. Germline CDR1 is GTSNPN and CDR2 is SVGIG (reference sequence). This CDR3 has 13 residues. These data originate in a study of T cell changes during pregnancy in multiple sclerosis. This TCR derives from a female donor with multiple sclerosis, enrolled in a pregnancy study. The chain joins TRBV30 to TRBJ2-2, with a possible D match to TRBD1 (5 bases). Source: peripheral blood, taken after pregnancy. The DNA for the CDR3 is TGTGCCTGGACCGGCAGGGACACCGGGGAGCTGTTTTTT. Its protein product is CAWTGRDTGELFF.